This T cell receptor (beta chain) was observed in a study of shared clonotypes between healthy human individuals. It was CD45RO-negative cells, positively selected for CCR7, that made up naive CD8 cells, with terminally differentiated effector memory CD45RA+ cells excluded. Regarding this clone: Its specificity is unknown.

Sequencing used immunoSEQ multiplex PCR; TCRdb keeps in-frame clones, though not all of them. The profile shows 660,000 or so clones, approximately 96% of them singletons. Whole-study results and caveats: Clonotype sharing across four donors was observed for around 5% of naive CD4 clonotypes.

The specimen sequenced was naive CD8+ T cells sorted from blood. The receptor was derived from a woman aged 30 to 39 in good health.

CDR3: CASSLVGLPGTEAFF. DNA of the CDR3: TGTGCCAGCAGCTTAGTGGGCCTCCCAGGCACTGAAGCTTTCTTT. This chain links TRBV11-2 with TRBJ1-1; D is unclear. Germline V gene lookup returns CDR1 SGHAT and CDR2 FQNNGV. V lost 1 base and J 4 bases, leaving 13 bases between the germline ends. The CDR3 has 15 amino acids.